This TCR beta chain was captured in a study of post-analysis software for immune sequencing data. For the study at large: Progressive-relapsing, secondary progressive and relapsing-remitting multiple sclerosis were among the disease courses included. Findings and caveats of the study: The five TRBV segments detected at higher frequency in patients than in controls included TRBV5-6, TRBV5-1 and TRBV20-1. Compared against controls, patients with multiple sclerosis displayed significantly lower normalized Chao1 diversity. Analysis by F measure revealed that same-batch samples clustered strongly together.

As for this clonotype: Its specificity is not known.

Trimming shortened V by 4 bases and J by 0 bases, and 10 bases separated the two germline ends. The CDR3 has 15 amino acids. Germline CDR1 reads SGHTA; CDR2 reads FQGNSA. The library was made from cDNA and included unique molecular identifiers. The T cell input of about 0.95 to 11 million gave roughly 0.5 million cDNA molecules. Via MiXCR, TCRdb re-called the PCR reads, giving one row per CDR3 protein. The sample includes about 500,000 distinct CDR3 sequences, roughly 45% seen only once; the top ten take 9% to 14%. Sequenced sample: blood. This chain uses TRBV7-2 with TRBJ2-1; D remains unclear. This TCR was recovered from a girl aged 10-17 years with multiple sclerosis. The CDR3 loop is CASSSHRVSYNEQFF. The CDR3, as DNA: TGTGCCAGCAGCTCACATAGGGTCTCCTACAATGAGCAGTTCTTC.